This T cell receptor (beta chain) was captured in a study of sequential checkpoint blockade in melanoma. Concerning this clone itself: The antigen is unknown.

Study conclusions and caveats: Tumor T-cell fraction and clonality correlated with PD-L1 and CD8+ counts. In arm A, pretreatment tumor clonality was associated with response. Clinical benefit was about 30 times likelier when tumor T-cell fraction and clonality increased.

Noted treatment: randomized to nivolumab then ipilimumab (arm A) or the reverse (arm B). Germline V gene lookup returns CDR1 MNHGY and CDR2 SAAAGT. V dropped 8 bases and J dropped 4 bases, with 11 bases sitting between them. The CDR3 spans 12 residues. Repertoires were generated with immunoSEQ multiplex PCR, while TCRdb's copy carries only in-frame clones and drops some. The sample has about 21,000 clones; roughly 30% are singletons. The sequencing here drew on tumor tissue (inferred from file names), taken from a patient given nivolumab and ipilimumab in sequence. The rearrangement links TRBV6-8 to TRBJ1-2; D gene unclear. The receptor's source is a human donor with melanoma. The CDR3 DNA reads TGTGCCAGCGGGAGAAGGGCCTATGGCTACACCTTC. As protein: CASGRRAYGYTF.